This T cell receptor beta chain was found in a study of blood T cell repertoires in COVID-19. Study context: The samples span acute and convalescent COVID-19 from the United States, Italy and Spain. Sample material is recorded as cDNA or gDNA derived from T cells, B-cell-depleted T cells, or PBMCs.

The protocol was immunoSEQ multiplex PCR, while the TCRdb copy is restricted to in-frame clones and leaves out a portion. The sample lists approximately 120,000 clones, about 74% seen once, with around 5.5% in the top ten. Germline values: CDR1 SGDLS, CDR2 YYNGEE. The length of the CDR3 is 16 residues. The junction had 6 bases not matched to a gene; V was cut back by 3 bases and J by 6 bases. The sequencing input was peripheral blood. This rearrangement joins TRBV9 to TRBJ2-1, with 13 bases that match TRBD2. This sequence originates from a man aged 55 to 70 with acute or convalescent COVID-19. The CDR3 sequence is CASSAGGLAGANEQFF. The CDR3 bases are TGTGCCAGCAGCGCGGGAGGACTAGCGGGAGCCAATGAGCAGTTCTTC.